The sequence of this T cell receptor (beta chain) was determined in a study of T cell responses to AZD1222 COVID-19 vaccine. The protocol was immunoSEQ multiplex PCR, while the TCRdb copy is restricted to in-frame clones and leaves out a portion. The repertoire consists of 120,000 or so clones, with about nine tenths occurring once and the leading ten covering around 7.2%. The CDR3 extends over 13 amino acids. V lost 3 bases to trimming and J lost 7 bases; unmatched junction nucleotides: 6. CDR1 and CDR2 from the germline V gene are SGHDT and YYEEEE. This sequence was found in an adult in good health. The chain links TRBV5-6 to TRBJ1-2, with 7 bases identical to TRBD1. The sample was peripheral blood, taken on day 0 of AZD1222 vaccination. The CDR3 sequence: CASSSTGKGGYTF. CDR3 DNA: TGTGCCAGCAGCTCGACAGGGAAGGGTGGCTACACCTTC.